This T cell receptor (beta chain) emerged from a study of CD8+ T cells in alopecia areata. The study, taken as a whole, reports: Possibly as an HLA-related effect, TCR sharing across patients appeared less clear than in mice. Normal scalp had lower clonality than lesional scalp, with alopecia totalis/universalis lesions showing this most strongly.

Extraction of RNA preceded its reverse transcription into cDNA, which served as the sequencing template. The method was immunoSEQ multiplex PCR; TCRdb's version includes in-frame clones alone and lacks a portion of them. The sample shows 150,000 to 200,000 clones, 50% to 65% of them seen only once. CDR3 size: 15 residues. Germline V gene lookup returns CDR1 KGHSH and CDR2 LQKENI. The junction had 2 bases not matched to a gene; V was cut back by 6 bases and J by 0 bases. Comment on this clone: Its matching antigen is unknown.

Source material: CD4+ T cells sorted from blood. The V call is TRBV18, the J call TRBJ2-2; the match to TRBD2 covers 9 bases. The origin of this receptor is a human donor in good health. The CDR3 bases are TGTGCCAGCTCCCGACTAGCGGCGAACACCGGGGAGCTGTTTTTT. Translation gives CASSRLAANTGELFF.